Listed here is a single T cell receptor beta chain. The data were obtained in a study of T cell changes during pregnancy in multiple sclerosis. Germline lookup yields CDR1 MDHEN and CDR2 SYDVKM. V lost 6 bases and J lost 7; bases outside the gene matches: 17. The CDR3 loop spans 17 amino acids. Clones were sequenced by immunoSEQ multiplex PCR, and TCRdb holds only the in-frame ones, with some missing. The sample consists of 90,000 to 100,000 clones, roughly nine tenths of them appearing once. The TCR was taken from a female donor in good health, enrolled as a control in a pregnancy study. Material: peripheral blood, obtained after pregnancy. The gene calls are TRBV28 and TRBJ1-4; 7 bases line up with TRBD1. CDR3: CASRHPRQGIRSEKLFF. In DNA form, the CDR3 reads TGTGCCAGCAGGCACCCGAGACAGGGAATAAGGAGTGAAAAACTGTTTTTT.